Sequencing of this T cell receptor beta chain was carried out in a study of blood T cell repertoires in COVID-19. V was pared by 5 bases and J by 3 bases, with 9 bases of the junction left unmatched. CDR1 and CDR2 from the germline V gene are SGHRS and YFSETQ. This CDR3 contains 16 residues. How the authors handled the data: Amplified reference gene primers provided the basis for estimating nucleated cell counts. This table comes from immunoSEQ multiplex PCR, and its TCRdb copy is limited to in-frame clones, with some not included. V, J and clone size reflect that table, while D and trimming were determined from the DNA. The sample contains 200,000 to 250,000 clones, about 86% of which appear only once.

Sequencing was done on a sample of peripheral blood. The receptor comes from a woman in her thirties who had recovered from COVID-19. The chain recombines TRBV5-1 with TRBJ2-3; 10 bases fit TRBD2. In DNA form, the CDR3 reads TGCGCCAGCAGAGGAGATTATAGCGGGGGGACAGATACGCAGTATTTT. It translates to CASRGDYSGGTDTQYF.